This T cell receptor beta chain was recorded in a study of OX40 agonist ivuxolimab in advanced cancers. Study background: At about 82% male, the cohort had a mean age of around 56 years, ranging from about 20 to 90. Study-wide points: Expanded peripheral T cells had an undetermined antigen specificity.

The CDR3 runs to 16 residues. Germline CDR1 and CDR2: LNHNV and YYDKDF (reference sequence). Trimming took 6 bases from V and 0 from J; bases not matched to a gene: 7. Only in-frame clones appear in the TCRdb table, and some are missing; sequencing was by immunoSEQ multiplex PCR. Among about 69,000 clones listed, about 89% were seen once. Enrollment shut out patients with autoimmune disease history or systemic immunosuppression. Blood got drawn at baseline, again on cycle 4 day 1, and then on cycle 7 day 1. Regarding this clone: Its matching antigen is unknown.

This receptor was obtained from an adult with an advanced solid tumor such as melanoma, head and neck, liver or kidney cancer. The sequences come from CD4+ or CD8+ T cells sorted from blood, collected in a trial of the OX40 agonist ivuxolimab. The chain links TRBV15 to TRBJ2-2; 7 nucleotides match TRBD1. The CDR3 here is CATRNPGTANTGELFF. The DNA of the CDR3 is TGTGCCACCAGGAATCCCGGGACAGCGAACACCGGGGAGCTGTTTTTT.